The entry below describes one TCR beta chain. Its antigen remains unidentified. These data originate in a study of neoadjuvant anti-PD-1 for oral cavity cancer. In the study overall: Patients without progression got a fourth dose around day 43. Whole-study results and caveats: Expansion of preexisting intratumoral clones was suggested to aid response.

Most tumor samples had roughly 4.5 ug input DNA in two replicates. Data came from immunoSEQ multiplex PCR; TCRdb stores just in-frame clones and leaves some out. In the table there are more than 5,000 clones, about 60% of which are singletons. Germline assignment: CDR1 MNHEY and CDR2 SVGAGI. Trimming removed 5 bases at V and 9 bases at J, with 11 bases between. The CDR3 is 12 residues long. These newly diagnosed stage II-IVA oral cavity squamous cell carcinoma patients had no prior systemic or radiation treatment. The chain recombines TRBV6-5 with TRBJ2-1; perhaps TRBD2 as D (5 bases). Material: tumor tissue, obtained before nivolumab (anti-PD-1) treatment. The clonotype was recovered from a person between 40 and 85 years old with oral cavity squamous cell carcinoma. The CDR3 sequence: CASSRADREQFF. The CDR3 DNA is TGTGCCAGCAGTCGAGCGGATCGTGAGCAGTTCTTC.